Given below is one T cell receptor (beta chain) in context. The CDR3 totals 15 residues. The germline V gene encodes CDR1 SGHNT and CDR2 YYREEE (reference sequence). V lost 0 bases to trimming and J lost 2 bases, with 9 bases between them. These data originate in a study of blood T cell repertoires in COVID-19. Background on the study: Acute and convalescent COVID-19 samples came from the United States, Italy and Spain. The analysed material was cDNA or gDNA that came from T cells, B-cell-depleted T cells, or PBMCs.

Sequenced by immunoSEQ multiplex PCR; TCRdb stores in-frame clones only, minus some. In the table there are tens of thousands of clones, approximately 87% of which are singletons. This clonotype was obtained from a human donor with active COVID-19. The donor label of this sample is uncertain. The material sequenced was peripheral blood. The chain joins TRBV5-4 to TRBJ2-1, with a weak D call TRBD2 (5 bases). Here the CDR3 DNA reads TGTGCCAGCAGCTTGGCTTCGGGGACCTACAATGAGCAGTTCTTC. Its protein is CASSLASGTYNEQFF.